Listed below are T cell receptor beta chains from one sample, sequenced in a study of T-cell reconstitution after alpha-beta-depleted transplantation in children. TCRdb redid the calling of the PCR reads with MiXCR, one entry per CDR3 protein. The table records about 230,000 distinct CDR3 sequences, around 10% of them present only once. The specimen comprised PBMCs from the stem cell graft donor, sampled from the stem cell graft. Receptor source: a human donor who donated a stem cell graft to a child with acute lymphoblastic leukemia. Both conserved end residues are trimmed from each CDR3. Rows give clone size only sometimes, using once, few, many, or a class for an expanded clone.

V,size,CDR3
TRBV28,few,AMGRGTSWGELF
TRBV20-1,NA,SAHGDRPITDTQY
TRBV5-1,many,ASRRDSSTDTQY
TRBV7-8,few,ASSLVVGDSPLH
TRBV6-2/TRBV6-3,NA,ASSSQGGETQY
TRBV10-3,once,AINGGGVSTDTQY
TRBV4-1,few,ASSPNLGQGANGEQF
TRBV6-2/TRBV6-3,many,ASSSQTAGGTYEQY
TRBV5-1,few,ASSLWTGENNEQF
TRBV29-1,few,SVVQGNTDTQY
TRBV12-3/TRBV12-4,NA,ASSLAQYYEQY
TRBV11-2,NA,ASSLRGQGRYGYT
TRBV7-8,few,ASSLKMGEGQPQH
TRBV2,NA,ASTVLNTEAF
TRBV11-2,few,ASSLLRGRGTGELF
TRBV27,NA,ASSLMIGNTIY
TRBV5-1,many,ASSSDRGYDEQY
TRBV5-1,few,ASSPAQGRGEKLF
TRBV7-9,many,ASSSGLNTGELF
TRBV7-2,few,ASRLGQDSYEQY
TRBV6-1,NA,ASRALAGGRTLDEQF
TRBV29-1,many,SVGGDGYT
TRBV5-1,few,ASSLGGVEPQH
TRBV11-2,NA,ASSFDSPDTQY
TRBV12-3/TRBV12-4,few,ASSLALGGGHTDTQY
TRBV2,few,ASSVEQQY
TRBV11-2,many,ASSLGVLNEQF
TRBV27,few,ASSPNRDRGGEKLF
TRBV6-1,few,ASSEAEGARVNSPLH
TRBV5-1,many,ASSSQTSGQETQY
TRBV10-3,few,AISGRGSTDTQY
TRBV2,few,ASSWSGKLF